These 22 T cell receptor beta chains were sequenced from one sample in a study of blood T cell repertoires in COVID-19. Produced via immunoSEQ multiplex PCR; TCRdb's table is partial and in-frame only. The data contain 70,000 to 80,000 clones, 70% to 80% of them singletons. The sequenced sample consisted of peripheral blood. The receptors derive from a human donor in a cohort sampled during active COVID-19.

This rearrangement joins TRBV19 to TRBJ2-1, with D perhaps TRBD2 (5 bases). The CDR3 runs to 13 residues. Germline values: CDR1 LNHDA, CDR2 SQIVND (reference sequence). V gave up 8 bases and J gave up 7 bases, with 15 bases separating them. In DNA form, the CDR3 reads TGTGCCAGTTCGCGGACTCACGGGAATGAGCAGTTCTTC. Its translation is CASSRTHGNEQFF.

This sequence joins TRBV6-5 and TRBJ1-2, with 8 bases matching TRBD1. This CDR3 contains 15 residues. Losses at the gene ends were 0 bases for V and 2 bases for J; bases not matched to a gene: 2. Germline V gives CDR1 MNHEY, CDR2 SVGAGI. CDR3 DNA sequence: TGTGCCAGCAGTTACTCGCGGACAGGGAACTATGGCTACACCTTC. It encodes CASSYSRTGNYGYTF.

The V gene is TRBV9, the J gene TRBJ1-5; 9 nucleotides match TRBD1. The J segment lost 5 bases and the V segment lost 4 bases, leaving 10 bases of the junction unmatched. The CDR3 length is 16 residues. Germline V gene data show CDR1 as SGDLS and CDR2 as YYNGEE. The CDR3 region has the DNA TGTGCCAGCAGCCTAGGGGGGGGACAGGGCGATCAGCCCCAGCATTTT. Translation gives CASSLGGGQGDQPQHF. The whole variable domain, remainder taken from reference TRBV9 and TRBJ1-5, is DSGVTQTPKHLITATGQRVTLRCSPRSGDLSVYWYQQSLDQGLQFLIQYYNGEERAKGNILERFSAQQFPDLHSELNLSSLELGDSALYFCASSLGGGQGDQPQHFGDGTRLSIL.

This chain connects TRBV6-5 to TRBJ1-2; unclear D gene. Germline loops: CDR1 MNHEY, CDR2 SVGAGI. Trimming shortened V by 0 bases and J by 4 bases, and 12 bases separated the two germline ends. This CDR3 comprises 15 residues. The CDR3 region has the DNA TGTGCCAGCAGTTACTCATACCAAGAGGTCTATGGCTACACCTTC. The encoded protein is CASSYSYQEVYGYTF.

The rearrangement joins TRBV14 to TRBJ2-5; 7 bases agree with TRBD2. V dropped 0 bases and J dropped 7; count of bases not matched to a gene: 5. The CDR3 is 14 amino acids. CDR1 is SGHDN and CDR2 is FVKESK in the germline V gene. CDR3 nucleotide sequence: TGTGCCAGCAGCCAAGATCGGCTAGCGGTGACCCAGTACTTC. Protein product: CASSQDRLAVTQYF.

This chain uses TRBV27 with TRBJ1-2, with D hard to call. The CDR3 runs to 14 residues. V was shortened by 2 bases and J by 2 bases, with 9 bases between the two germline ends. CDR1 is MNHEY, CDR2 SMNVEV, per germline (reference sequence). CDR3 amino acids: CASSLGQFNYGYTF. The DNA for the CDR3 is TGTGCCAGCAGTTTAGGGCAGTTCAACTATGGCTACACCTTC.

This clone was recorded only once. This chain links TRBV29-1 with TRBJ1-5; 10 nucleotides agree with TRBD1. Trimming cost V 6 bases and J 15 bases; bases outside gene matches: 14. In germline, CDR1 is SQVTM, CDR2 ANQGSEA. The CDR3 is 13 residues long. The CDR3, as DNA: TGCAGCGTCTGTAGGGACAGGGGACGATTACGGCATTTT. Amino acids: CSVCRDRGRLRHF.

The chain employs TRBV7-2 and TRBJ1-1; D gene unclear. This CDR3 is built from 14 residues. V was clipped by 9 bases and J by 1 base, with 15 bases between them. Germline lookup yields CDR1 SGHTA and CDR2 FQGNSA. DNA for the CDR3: TGTGCCAGTACAGCCGGGAGGACGAACACTGAAGCTTTCTTT. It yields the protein CASTAGRTNTEAFF.

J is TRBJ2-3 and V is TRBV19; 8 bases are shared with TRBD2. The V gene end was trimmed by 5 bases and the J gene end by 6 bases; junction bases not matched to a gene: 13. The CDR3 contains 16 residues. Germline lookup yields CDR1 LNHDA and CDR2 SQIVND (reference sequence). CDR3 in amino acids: CASSSLGAGARDTQYF. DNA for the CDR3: TGTGCCAGTAGTTCCCTGGGAGCGGGGGCCCGGGATACGCAGTATTTT.

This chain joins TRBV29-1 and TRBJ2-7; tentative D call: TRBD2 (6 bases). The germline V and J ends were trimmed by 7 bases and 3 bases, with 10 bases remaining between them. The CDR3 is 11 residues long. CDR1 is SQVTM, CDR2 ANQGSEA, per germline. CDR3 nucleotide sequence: TGCAGCGGCGGGACGAACTACGAGCAGTACTTC. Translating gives CSGGTNYEQYF.

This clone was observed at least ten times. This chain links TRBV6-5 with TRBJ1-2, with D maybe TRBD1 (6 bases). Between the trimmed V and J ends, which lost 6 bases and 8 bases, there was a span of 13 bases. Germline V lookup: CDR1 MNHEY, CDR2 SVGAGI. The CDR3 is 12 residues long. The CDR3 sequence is CASRKEGVGYTF. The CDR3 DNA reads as TGTGCCAGCAGAAAAGAGGGGGTGGGCTACACCTTC.

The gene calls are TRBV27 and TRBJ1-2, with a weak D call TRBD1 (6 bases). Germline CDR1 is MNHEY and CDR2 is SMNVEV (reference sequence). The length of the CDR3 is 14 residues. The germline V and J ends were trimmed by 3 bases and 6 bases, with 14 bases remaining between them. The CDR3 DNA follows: TGTGCCAGCAGTTTCAGGGGCAGGGACAATGGCTACACCTTC. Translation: CASSFRGRDNGYTF.

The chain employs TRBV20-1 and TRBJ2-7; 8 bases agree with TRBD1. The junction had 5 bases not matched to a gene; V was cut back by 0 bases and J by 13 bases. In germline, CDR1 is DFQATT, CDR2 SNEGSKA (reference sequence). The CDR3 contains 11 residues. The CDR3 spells CSARDPDRVYF. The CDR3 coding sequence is TGCAGTGCTAGAGATCCGGACAGGGTCTACTTC.

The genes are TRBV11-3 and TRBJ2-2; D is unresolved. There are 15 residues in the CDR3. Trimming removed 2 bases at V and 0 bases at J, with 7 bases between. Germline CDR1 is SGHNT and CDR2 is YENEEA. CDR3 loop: CASSLPPANTGELFF. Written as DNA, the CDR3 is TGTGCCAGCAGCTTACCCCCGGCGAACACCGGGGAGCTGTTTTTT.

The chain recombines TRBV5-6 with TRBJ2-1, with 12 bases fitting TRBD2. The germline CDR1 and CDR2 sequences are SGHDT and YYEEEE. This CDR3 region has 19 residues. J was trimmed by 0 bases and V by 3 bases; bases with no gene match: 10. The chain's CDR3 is CASSYRTSGTRSSYNEQFF. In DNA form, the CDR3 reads TGTGCCAGCAGCTACCGGACTAGCGGGACTAGAAGCTCCTACAATGAGCAGTTCTTC.

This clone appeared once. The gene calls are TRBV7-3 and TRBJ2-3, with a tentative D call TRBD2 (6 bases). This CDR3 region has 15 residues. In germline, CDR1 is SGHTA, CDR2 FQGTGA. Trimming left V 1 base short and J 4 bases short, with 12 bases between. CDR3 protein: CASSLSAGSADTQYF. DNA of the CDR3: TGTGCCAGCAGCTTAAGCGCGGGGTCGGCAGATACGCAGTATTTT. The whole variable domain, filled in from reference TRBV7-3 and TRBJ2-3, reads GAGVSQTPSNKVTEKGKYVELRCDPISGHTALYWYRQSLGQGPEFLIYFQGTGAADDSGLPNDRFFAVRPEGSVSTLKIQRTERGDSAVYLCASSLSAGSADTQYFGPGTRLTVL.

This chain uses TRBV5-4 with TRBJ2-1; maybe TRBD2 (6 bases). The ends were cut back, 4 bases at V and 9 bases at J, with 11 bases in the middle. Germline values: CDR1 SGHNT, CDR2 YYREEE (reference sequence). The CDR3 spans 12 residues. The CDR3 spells CASSEGTSEQFF. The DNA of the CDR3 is TGTGCCAGCAGCGAGGGGACTTCTGAGCAGTTCTTC.

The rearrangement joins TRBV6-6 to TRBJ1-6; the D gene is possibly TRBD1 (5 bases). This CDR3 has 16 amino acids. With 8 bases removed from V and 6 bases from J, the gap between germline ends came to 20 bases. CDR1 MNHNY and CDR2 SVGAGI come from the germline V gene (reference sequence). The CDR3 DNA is TGTGCCAGCGCCCATCGAGCAGGGTCGAGTAATTCACCCCTCCACTTT. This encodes CASAHRAGSSNSPLHF.

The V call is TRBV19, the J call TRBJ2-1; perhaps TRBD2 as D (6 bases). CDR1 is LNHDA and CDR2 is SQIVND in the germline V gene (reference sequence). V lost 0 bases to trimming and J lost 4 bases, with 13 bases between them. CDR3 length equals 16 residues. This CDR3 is CASSIDLSSGYNEQFF. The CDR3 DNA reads TGTGCCAGTAGTATAGATCTGAGTAGCGGATACAATGAGCAGTTCTTC. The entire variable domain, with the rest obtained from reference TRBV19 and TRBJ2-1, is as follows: DGGITQSPKYLFRKEGQNVTLSCEQNLNHDAMYWYRQDPGQGLRLIYYSQIVNDFQKGDIAEGYSVSREKKESFPLTVTSAQKNPTAFYLCASSIDLSSGYNEQFFGPGTRLTVL.

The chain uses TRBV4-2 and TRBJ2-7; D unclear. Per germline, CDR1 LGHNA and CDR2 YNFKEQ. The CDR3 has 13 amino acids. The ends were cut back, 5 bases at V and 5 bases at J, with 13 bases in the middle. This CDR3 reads CASSSQPTNEQYF. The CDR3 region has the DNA TGTGCCAGCAGCTCGCAGCCTACTAACGAGCAGTACTTC.

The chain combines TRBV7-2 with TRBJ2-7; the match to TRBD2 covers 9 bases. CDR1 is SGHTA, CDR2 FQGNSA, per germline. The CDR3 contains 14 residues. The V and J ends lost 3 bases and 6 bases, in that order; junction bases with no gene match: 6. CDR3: CASSLLRGGIEQYV. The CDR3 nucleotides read TGTGCCAGCAGCTTGCTGCGGGGGGGGATCGAGCAGTACGTC.

CDR3 DNA: TGTGCCAGCAGCTTAGTCAGATCCGGGAGGCTGGCAGATACGCAGTATTTT. Its protein is CASSLVRSGRLADTQYF. This rearrangement joins TRBV11-2 to TRBJ2-3; 7 bases line up with TRBD2. This CDR3 region has 17 residues. Germline V gene sequence: CDR1 SGHAT, CDR2 FQNNGV. J was trimmed by 4 bases and V by 1 base; bases with no gene match: 11.